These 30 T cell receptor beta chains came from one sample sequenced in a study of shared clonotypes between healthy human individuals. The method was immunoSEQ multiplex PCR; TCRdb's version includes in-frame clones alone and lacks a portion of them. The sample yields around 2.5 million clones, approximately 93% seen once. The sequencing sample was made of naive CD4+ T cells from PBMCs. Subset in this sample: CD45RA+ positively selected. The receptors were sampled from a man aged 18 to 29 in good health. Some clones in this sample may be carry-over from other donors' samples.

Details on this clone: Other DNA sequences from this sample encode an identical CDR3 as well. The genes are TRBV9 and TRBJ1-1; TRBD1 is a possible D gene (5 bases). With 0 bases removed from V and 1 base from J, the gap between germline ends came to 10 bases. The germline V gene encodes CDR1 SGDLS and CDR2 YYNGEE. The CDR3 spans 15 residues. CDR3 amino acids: CASSVEPGRNTEAFF. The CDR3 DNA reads TGTGCCAGCAGCGTAGAGCCGGGGCGGAACACTGAAGCTTTCTTT.

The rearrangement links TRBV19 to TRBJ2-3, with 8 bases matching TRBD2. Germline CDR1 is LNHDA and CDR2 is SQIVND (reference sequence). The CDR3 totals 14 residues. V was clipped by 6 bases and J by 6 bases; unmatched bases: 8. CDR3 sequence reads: CASSGAGAGDTQYF. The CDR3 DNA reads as TGTGCCAGTAGCGGAGCGGGAGCTGGCGATACGCAGTATTTT.

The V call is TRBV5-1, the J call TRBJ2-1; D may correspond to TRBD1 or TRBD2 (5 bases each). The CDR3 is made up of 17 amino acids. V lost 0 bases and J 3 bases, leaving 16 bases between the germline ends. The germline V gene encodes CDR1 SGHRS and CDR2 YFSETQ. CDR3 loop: CASSLAGTGLVYNEQFF. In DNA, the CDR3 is TGCGCCAGCAGCTTGGCCGGGACGGGATTGGTCTACAATGAGCAGTTCTTC.

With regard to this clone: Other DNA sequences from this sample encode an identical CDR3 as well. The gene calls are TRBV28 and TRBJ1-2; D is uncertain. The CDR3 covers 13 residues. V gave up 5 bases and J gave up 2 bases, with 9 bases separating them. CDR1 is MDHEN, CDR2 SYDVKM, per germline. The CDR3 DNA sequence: TGTGCCAGCAGTAGGCCGGGGAACTATGGCTACACCTTC. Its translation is CASSRPGNYGYTF.

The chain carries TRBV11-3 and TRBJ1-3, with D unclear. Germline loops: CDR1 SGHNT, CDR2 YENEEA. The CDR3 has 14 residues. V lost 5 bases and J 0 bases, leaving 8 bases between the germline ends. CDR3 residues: CASSRGDSGNTIYF. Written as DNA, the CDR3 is TGTGCCAGCAGCCGGGGAGACTCTGGAAACACCATATATTTT.

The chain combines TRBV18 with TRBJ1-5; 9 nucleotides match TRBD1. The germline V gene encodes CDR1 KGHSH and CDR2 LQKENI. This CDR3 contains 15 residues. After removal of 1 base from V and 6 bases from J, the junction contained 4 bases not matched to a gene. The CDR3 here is CASSPQTGGVQPQHF. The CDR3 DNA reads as TGTGCCAGCTCACCACAAACAGGGGGCGTTCAGCCCCAGCATTTT.

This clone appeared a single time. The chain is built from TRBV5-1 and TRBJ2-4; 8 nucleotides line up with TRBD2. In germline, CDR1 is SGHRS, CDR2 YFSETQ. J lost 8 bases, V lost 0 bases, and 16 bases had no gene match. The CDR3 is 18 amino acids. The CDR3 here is CASSLAPAGEALGYIQYF. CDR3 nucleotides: TGCGCCAGCAGCTTGGCCCCAGCGGGAGAGGCTTTAGGATACATTCAGTACTTC.

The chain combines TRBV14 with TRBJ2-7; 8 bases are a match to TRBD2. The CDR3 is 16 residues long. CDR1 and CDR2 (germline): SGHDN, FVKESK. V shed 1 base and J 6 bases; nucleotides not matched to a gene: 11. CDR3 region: CASSQVYPGLAGEQYF. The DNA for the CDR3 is TGTGCCAGCAGCCAAGTCTACCCGGGGCTAGCGGGCGAGCAGTACTTC.

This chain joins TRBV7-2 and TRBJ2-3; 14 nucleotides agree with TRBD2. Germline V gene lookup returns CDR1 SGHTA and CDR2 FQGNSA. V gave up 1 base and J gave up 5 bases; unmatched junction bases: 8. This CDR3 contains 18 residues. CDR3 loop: CASSLVGTSGSRRDTQYF. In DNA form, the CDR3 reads TGTGCCAGCAGCTTAGTAGGGACTAGCGGGAGTAGGAGAGATACGCAGTATTTT.

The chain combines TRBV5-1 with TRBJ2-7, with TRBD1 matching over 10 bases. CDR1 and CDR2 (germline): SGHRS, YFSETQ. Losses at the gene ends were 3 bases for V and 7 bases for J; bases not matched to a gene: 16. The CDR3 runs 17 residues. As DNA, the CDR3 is TGCGCCAGCAGCTCCACCCTAGGGACAGGGGCTTCCAAAGAGCAGTACTTC. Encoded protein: CASSSTLGTGASKEQYF.

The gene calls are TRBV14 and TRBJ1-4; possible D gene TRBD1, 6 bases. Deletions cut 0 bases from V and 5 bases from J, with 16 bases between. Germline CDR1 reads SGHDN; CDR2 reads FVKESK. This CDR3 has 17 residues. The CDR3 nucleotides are TGTGCCAGCAGCCAAGATTTCGGCCGGGACACCAATGAAAAACTGTTTTTT. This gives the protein CASSQDFGRDTNEKLFF.

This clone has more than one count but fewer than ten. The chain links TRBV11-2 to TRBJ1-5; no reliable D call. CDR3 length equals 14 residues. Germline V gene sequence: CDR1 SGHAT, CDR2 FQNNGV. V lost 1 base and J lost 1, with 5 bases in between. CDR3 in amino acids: CASSLGQSNQPQHF. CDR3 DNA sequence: TGTGCCAGCAGCTTAGGGCAGAGCAATCAGCCCCAGCATTTT.

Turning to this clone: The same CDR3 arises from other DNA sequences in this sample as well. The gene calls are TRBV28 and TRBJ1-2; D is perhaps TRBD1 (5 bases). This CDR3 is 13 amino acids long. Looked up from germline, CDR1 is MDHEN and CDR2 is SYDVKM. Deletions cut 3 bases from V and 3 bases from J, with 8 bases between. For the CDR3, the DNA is TGTGCCAGCAGTTTCGGGGGTCACTATGGCTACACCTTC. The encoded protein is CASSFGGHYGYTF.

As DNA, the CDR3 is TGTGCCAGCAACGGACTTTTGGGTCAGCCCCAGCATTTT. It is translated as CASNGLLGQPQHF. The V call is TRBV28, the J call TRBJ1-5; the D is unclear. This CDR3 is built from 13 residues. V was cut by 7 bases and J by 6 bases, with 13 bases left in between. Looked up from germline, CDR1 is MDHEN and CDR2 is SYDVKM.

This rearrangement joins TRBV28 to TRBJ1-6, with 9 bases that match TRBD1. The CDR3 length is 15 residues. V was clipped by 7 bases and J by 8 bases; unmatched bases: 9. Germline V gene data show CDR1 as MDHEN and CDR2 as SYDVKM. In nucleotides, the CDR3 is TGTGCCAGCACCTTTTGGGGACAGGGAGATTCACCCCTCCACTTT. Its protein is CASTFWGQGDSPLHF.

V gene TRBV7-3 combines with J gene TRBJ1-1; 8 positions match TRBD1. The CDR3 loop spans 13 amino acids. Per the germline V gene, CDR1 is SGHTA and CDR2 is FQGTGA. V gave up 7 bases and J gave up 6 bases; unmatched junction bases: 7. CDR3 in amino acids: CASTAQGAPEAFF. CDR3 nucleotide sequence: TGTGCCAGCACGGCGCAGGGGGCCCCTGAAGCTTTCTTT.

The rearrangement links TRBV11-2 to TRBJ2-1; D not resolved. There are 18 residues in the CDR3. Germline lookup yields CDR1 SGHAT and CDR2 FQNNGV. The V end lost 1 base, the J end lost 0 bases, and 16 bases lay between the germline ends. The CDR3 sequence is CASSLVGRLSFSYNEQFF. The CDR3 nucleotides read TGTGCCAGCAGCTTAGTCGGGCGGCTAAGCTTCTCCTACAATGAGCAGTTCTTC. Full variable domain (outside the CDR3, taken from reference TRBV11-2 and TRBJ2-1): EAGVAQSPRYKIIEKRQSVAFWCNPISGHATLYWYQQILGQGPKLLIQFQNNGVVDDSQLPKDRFSAERLKGVDSTLKIQPAKLEDSAVYLCASSLVGRLSFSYNEQFFGPGTRLTVL.

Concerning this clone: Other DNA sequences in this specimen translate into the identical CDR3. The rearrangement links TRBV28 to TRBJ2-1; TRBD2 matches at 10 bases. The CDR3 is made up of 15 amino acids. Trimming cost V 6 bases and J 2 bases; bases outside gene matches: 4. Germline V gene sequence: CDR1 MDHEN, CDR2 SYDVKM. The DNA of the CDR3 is TGTGCCAGCAGCTTAGCGGGAGGAGCCTACAATGAGCAGTTCTTC. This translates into CASSLAGGAYNEQFF.

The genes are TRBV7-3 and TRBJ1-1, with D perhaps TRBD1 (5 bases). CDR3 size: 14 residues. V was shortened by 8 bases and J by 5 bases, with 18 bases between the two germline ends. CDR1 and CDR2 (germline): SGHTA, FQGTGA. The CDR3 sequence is CASSPQGGGTEAFF. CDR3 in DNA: TGTGCCAGCTCACCCCAGGGTGGCGGGACTGAAGCTTTCTTT.

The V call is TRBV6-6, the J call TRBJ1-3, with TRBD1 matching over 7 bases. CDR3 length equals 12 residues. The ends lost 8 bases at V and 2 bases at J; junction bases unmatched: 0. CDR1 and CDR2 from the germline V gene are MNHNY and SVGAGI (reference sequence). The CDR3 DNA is TGTGCCAGCCAGGGGGCTGGAAACACCATATATTTT. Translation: CASQGAGNTIYF.

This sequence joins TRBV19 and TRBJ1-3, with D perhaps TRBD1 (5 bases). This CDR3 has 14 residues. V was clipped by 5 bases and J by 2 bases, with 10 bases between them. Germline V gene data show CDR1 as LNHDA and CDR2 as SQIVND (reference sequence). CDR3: CASSPGTAGNTIYF. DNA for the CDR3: TGTGCCAGTAGTCCCGGGACTGCTGGAAACACCATATATTTT.

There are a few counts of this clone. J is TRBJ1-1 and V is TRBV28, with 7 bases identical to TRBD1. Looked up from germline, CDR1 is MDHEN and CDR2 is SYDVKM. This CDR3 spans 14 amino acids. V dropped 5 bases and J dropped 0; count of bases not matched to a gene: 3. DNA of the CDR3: TGTGCCAGCAGTCCAGGACAGGTGAACACTGAAGCTTTCTTT. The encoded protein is CASSPGQVNTEAFF.

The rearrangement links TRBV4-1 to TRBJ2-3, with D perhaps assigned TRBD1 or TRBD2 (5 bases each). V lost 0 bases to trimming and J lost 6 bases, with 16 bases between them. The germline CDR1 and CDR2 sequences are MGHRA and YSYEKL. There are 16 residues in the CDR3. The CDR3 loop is CASSQDAQGALDTQYF. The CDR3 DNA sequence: TGCGCCAGCAGCCAAGATGCGCAGGGAGCATTGGATACGCAGTATTTT.

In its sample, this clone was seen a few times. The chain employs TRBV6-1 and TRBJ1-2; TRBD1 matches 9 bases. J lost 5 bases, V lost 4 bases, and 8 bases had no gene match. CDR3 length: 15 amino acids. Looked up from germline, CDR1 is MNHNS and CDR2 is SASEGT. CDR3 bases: TGTGCCAGCAGTGCTGGGACAGGGAGGGGTTATGGCTACACCTTC. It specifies CASSAGTGRGYGYTF.

The CDR3 nucleotides are TGTGCCTGGAGTCGGGCCCGGACTGGGGGCAATCAGCCCCAGCATTTT. This codes for CAWSRARTGGNQPQHF. The genes are TRBV30 and TRBJ1-5; the D is unclear. The CDR3 loop spans 16 amino acids. V lost 2 bases, J lost 2 bases, and 16 bases lay in between. The germline gives CDR1 GTSNPN, CDR2 SVGIG (reference sequence).

CDR3 coding DNA: TGTGCCAGCAGCTTACGCGGCAGGGCATTGGGCAATCAGCCCCAGCATTTT. It is translated as CASSLRGRALGNQPQHF. The chain employs TRBV11-3 and TRBJ1-5; D is perhaps TRBD1 (5 bases). Germline V gives CDR1 SGHNT, CDR2 YENEEA. This CDR3 is built from 17 residues. V was pared by 2 bases and J by 2 bases, with 16 bases between.

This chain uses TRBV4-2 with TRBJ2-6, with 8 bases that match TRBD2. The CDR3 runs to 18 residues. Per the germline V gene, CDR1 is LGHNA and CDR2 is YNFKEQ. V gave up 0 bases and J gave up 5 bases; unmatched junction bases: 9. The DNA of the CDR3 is TGTGCCAGCAGCCAAGATTGGAGCGGGGGAAGCTGGGCCAACGTCCTGACTTTC. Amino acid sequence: CASSQDWSGGSWANVLTF.

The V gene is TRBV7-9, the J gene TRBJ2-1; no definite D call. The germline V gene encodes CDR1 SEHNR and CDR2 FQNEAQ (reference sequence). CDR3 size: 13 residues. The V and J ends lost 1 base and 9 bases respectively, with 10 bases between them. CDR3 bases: TGTGCCAGCAGCTTAGGGCAGTTCGTTGAGCAGTTCTTC. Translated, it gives CASSLGQFVEQFF.

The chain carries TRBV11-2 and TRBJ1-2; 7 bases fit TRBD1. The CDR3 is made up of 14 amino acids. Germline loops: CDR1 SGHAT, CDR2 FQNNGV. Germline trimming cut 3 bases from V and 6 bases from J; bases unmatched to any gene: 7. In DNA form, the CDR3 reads TGTGCCAGCAGCTTTCCTGGGACAGTCGATGGCTACACCTTC. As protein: CASSFPGTVDGYTF.

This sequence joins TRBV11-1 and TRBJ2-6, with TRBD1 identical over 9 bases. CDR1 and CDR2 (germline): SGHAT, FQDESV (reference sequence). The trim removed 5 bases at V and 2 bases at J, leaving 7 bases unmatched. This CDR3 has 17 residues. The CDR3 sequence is CASSRTGVRPGANVLTF. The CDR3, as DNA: TGTGCCAGCAGCCGGACAGGGGTTCGCCCTGGGGCCAACGTCCTGACTTTC.